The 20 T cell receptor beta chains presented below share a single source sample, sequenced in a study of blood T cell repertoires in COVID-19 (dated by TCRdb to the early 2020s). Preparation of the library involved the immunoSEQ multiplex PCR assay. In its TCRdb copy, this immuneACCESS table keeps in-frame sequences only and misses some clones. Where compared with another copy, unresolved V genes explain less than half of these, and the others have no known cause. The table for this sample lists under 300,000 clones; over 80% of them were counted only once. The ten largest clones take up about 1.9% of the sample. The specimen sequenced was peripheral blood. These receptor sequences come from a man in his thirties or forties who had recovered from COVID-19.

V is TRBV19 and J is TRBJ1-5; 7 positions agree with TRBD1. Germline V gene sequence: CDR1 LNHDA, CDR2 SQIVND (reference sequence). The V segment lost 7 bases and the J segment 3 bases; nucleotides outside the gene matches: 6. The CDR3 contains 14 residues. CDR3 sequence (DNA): TGTGCCAGTACCAAGACAGGGCCCAATCAGCCCCAGCATTTT. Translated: CASTKTGPNQPQHF.

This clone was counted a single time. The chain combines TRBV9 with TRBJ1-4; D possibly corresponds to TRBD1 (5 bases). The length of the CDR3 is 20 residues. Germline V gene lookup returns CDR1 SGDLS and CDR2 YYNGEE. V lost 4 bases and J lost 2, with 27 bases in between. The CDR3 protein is CASSPHGEPRSGGTNEKLFF. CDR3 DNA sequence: TGTGCCAGCAGCCCGCATGGGGAACCCAGGAGCGGGGGGACTAATGAAAAACTGTTTTTT.

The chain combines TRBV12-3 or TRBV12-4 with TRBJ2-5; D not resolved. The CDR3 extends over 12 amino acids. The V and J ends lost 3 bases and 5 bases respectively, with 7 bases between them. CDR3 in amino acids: CASSFLRETQYF. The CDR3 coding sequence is TGTGCCAGCAGTTTTTTGCGGGAGACCCAGTACTTC.

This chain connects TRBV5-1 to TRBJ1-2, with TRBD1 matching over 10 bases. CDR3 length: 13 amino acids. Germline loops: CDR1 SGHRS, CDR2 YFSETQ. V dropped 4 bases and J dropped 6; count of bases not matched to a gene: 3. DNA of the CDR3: TGCGCCAGCAGCACCGGGACAGGGGATGGCTACACCTTC. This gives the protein CASSTGTGDGYTF.

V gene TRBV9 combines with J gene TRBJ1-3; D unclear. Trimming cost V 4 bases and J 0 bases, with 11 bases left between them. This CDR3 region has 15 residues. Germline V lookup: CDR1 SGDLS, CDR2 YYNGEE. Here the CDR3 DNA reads TGTGCCAGCAGCTCCTGGGCCGGCTCTGGAAACACCATATATTTT. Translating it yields CASSSWAGSGNTIYF.

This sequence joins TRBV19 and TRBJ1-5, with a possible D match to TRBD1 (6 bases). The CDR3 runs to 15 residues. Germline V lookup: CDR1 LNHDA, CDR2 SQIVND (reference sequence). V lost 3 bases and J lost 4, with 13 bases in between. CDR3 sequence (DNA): TGTGCCAGTAGTATCGTCGGGACACCTAATCAGCCCCAGCATTTT. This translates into CASSIVGTPNQPQHF.

The CDR3 loop reads CASSIARGTEAFF. CDR3 nucleotides: TGTGCCAGTAGTATTGCTAGGGGGACTGAAGCTTTCTTT. V usage is TRBV19 and J usage is TRBJ1-1; D might be TRBD1 (6 bases). Per the germline V gene, CDR1 is LNHDA and CDR2 is SQIVND (reference sequence). The ends were cut back, 3 bases at V and 5 bases at J, with 10 bases in the middle. The CDR3 extends over 13 amino acids.

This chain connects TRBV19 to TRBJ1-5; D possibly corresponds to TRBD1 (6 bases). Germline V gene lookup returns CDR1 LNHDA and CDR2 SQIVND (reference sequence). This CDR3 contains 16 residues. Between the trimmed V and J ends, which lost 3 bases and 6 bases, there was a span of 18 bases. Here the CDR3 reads CASSIGGGARIQPQHF. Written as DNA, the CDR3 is TGTGCCAGTAGTATTGGAGGGGGGGCGCGGATTCAGCCCCAGCATTTT.

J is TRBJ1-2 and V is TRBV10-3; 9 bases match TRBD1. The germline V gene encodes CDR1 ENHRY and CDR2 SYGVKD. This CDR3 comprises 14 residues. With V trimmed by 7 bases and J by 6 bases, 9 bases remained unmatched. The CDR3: CAITPGQGSHGYTF. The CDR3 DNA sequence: TGTGCCATCACACCGGGACAGGGATCTCATGGCTACACCTTC.

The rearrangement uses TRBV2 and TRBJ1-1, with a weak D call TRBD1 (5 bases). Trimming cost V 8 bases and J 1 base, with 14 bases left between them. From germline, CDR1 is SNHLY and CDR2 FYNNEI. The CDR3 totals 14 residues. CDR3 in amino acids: CASGQGGENTEAFF. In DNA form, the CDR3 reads TGTGCCAGCGGACAAGGCGGGGAGAACACTGAAGCTTTCTTT.

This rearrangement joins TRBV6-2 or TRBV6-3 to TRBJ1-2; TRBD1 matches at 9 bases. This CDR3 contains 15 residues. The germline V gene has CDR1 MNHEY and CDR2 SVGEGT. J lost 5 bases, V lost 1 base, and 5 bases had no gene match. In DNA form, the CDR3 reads TGTGCCAGCAGTTACTTGAGGACAGGGGATTATGGCTACACCTTC. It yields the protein CASSYLRTGDYGYTF.

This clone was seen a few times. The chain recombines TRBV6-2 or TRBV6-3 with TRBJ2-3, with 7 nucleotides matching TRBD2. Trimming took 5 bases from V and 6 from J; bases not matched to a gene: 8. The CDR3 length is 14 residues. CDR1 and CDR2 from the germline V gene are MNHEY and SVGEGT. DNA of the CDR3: TGTGCCAGCAGTAACGACGGGGGGTCGGATACGCAGTATTTT. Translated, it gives CASSNDGGSDTQYF.

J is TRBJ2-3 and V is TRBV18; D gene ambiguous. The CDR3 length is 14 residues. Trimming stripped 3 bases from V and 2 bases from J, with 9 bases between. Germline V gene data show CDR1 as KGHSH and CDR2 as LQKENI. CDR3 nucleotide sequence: TGTGCCAGCTCACCGCTACAGAACACAGATACGCAGTATTTT. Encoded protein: CASSPLQNTDTQYF. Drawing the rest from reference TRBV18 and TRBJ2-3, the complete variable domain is NAGVMQNPRHLVRRRGQEARLRCSPMKGHSHVYWYRQLPEEGLKFMVYLQKENIIDESGMPKERFSAEFPKEGPSILRIQQVVRGDSAAYFCASSPLQNTDTQYFGPGTRLTVL.

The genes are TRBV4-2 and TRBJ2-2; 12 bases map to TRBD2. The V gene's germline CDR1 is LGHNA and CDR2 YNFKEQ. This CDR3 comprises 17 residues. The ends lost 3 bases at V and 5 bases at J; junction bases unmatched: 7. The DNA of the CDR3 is TGTGCCAGCAGCCATTTACTAGCGGGGGGAGGAACCGGGGAGCTGTTTTTT. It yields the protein CASSHLLAGGGTGELFF.

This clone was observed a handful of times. The CDR3 region is CATRRGVFDFYGYTF. The CDR3 DNA reads TGTGCCACCCGTCGGGGAGTCTTCGATTTCTATGGCTACACCTTC. The chain employs TRBV19 and TRBJ1-2; D ambiguous. Germline assignment: CDR1 LNHDA and CDR2 SQIVND (reference sequence). V was shortened by 10 bases and J by 4 bases, with 22 bases between the two germline ends. This CDR3 spans 15 amino acids.

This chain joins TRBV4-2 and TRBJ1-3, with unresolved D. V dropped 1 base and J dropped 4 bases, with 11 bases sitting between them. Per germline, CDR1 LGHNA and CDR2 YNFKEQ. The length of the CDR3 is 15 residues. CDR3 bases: TGTGCCAGCAGCCAAGCGTGGGAGTCCGGAAACACCATATATTTT. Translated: CASSQAWESGNTIYF.

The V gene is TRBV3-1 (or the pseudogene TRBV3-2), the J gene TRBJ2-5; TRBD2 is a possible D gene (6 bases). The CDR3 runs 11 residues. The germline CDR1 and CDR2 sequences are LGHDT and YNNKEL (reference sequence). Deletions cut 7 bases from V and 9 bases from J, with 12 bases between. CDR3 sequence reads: CASNGPGAQYF. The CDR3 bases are TGTGCCAGCAATGGACCGGGGGCCCAGTACTTC.

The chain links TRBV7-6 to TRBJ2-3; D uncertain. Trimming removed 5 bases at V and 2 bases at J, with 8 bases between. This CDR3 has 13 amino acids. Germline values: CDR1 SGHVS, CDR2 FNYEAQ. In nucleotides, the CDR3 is TGTGCCAGCAGCCCAGGCAACACAGATACGCAGTATTTT. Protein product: CASSPGNTDTQYF.

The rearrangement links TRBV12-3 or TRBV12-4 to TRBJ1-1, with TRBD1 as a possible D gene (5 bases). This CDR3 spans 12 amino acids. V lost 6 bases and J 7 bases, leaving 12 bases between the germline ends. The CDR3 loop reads CASRIHQGEAFF. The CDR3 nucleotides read TGTGCCAGCAGGATCCACCAGGGTGAAGCTTTCTTT.

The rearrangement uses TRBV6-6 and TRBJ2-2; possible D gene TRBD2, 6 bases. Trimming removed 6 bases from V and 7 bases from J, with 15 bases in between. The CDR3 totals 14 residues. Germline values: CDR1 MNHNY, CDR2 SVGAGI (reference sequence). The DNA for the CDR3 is TGTGCCAGCAGCCCGGGACTCAACGACGGGGAGCTGTTTTTT. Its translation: CASSPGLNDGELFF.